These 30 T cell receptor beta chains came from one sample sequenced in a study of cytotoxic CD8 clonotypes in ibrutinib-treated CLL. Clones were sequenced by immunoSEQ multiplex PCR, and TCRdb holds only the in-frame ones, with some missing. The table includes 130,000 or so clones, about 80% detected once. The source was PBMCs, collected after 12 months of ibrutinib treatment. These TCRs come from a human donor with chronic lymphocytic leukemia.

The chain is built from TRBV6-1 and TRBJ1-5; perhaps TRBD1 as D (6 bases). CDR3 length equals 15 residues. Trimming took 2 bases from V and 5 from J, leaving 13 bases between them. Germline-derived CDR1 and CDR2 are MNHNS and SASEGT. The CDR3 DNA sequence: TGTGCCAGCAGTGAATACAGGGCGGCGGATCAGCCCCAGCATTTT. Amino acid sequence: CASSEYRAADQPQHF.

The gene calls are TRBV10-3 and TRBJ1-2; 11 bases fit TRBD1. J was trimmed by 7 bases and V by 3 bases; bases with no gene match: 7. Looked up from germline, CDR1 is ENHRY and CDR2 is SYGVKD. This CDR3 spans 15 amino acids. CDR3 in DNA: TGTGCCATCAGTGAAACGGACAGGGGGCGTCGTGGCTACACCTTC. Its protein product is CAISETDRGRRGYTF.

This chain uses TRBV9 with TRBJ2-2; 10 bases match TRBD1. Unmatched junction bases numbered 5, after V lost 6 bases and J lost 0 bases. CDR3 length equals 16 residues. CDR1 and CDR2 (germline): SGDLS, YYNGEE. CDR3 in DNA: TGTGCCAGCATCCTGACAGGGGGCCCGAACACCGGGGAGCTGTTTTTT. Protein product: CASILTGGPNTGELFF.

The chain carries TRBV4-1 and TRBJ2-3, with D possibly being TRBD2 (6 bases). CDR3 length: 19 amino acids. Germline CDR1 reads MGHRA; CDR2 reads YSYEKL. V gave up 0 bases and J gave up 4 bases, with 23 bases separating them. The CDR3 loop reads CASSQDKASAGNNPDTQYF. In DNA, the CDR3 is TGCGCCAGCAGCCAAGATAAGGCTAGCGCTGGTAACAACCCAGATACGCAGTATTTT.

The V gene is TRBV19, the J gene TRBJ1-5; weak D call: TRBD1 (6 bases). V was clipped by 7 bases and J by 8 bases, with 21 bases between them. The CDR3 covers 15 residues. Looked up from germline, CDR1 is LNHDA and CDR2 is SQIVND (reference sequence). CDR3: CASTASGQWAKPQHF. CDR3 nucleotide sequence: TGTGCCAGTACAGCCTCGGGACAATGGGCGAAGCCCCAGCATTTT.

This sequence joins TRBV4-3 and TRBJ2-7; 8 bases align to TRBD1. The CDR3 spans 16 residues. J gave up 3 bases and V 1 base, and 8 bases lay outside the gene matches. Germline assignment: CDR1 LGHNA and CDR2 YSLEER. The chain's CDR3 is CASSQGRQGPLYEQYF. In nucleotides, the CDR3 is TGCGCCAGCAGCCAAGGGAGACAGGGGCCCCTCTACGAGCAGTACTTC.

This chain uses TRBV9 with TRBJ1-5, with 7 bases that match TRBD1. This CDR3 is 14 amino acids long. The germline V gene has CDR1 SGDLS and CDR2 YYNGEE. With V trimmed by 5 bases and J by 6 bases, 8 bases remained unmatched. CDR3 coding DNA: TGTGCCAGCAGTGAATCAGGGGGGGCTCAGCCCCAGCATTTT. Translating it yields CASSESGGAQPQHF.

This CDR3 reads CASSGGTPSTDTQYF. CDR3 coding DNA: TGTGCCAGCAGCGGCGGGACGCCTAGCACAGATACGCAGTATTTT. The rearrangement joins TRBV9 to TRBJ2-3, with a weak D call TRBD2 (6 bases). V lost 3 bases, J lost 0 bases, and 11 bases lay in between. The CDR3 is 15 residues long. Germline CDR1 reads SGDLS; CDR2 reads YYNGEE.

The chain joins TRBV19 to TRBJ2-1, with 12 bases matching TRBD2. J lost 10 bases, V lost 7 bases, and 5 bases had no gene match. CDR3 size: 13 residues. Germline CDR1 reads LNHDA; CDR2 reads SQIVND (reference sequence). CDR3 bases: TGTGCCAGTAAGACTAGCGGGAGCCCCGAGCAGTTCTTC. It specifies CASKTSGSPEQFF.

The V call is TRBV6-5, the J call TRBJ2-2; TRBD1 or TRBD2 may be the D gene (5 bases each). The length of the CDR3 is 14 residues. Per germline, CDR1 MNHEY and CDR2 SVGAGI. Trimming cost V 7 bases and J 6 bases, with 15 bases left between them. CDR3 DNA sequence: TGTGCCAGCACCGGGACGGCCCCTTCCGGGGAGCTGTTTTTT. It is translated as CASTGTAPSGELFF.

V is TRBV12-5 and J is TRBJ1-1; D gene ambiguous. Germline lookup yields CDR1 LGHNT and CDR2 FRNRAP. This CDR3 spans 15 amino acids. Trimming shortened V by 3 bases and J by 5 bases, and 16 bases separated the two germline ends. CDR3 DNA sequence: TGTGCTAGTGGTTTACCCGACACCTCGGGGACTGAAGCTTTCTTT. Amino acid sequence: CASGLPDTSGTEAFF.

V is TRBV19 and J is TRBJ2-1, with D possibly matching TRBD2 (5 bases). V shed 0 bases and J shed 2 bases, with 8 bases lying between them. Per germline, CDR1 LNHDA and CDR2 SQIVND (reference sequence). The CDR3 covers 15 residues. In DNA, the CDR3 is TGTGCCAGTAGTATAGAGGACTTAACCTACAATGAGCAGTTCTTC. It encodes CASSIEDLTYNEQFF.

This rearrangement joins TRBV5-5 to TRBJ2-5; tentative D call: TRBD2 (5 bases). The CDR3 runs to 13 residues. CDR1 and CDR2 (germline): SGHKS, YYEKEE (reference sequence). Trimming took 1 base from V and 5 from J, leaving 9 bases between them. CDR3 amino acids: CASSLSGDETQYF. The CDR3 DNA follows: TGTGCCAGCAGCTTGTCCGGGGATGAGACCCAGTACTTC.

The CDR3 bases are TGTGCCACCTCAGTCTCCTGGAACCAAGAGACCCAGTACTTC. This gives the protein CATSVSWNQETQYF. This rearrangement joins TRBV27 to TRBJ2-5; D ambiguous. V lost 10 bases, J lost 0 bases, and 15 bases lay in between. Germline CDR1 reads MNHEY; CDR2 reads SMNVEV (reference sequence). The CDR3 totals 14 residues.

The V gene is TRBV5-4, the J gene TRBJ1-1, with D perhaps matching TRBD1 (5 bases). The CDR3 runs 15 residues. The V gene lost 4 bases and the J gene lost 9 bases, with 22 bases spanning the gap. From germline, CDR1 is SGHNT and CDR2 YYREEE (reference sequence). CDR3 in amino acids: CASSLRDGYPEQAFF. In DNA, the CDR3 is TGTGCCAGCAGCCTCCGGGACGGTTACCCGGAGCAAGCTTTCTTT.

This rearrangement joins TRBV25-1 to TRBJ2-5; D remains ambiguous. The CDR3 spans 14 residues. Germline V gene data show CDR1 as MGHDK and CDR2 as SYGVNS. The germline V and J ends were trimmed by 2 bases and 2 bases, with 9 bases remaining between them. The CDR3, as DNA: TGTGCCAGCAGTGAACCAATGCTACAAGAGACCCAGTACTTC. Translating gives CASSEPMLQETQYF. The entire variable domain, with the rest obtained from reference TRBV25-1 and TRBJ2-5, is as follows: EADIYQTPRYLVIGTGKKITLECSQTMGHDKMYWYQQDPGMELHLIHYSYGVNSTEKGDLSSESTVSRIRTEHFPLTLESARPSHTSQYLCASSEPMLQETQYFGPGTRLLVL.

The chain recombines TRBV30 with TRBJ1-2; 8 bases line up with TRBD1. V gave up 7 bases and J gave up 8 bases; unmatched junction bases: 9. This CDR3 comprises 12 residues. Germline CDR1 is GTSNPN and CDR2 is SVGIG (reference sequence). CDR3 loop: CASDRGSGGYTF. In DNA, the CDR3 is TGTGCCTCCGACAGGGGTTCGGGCGGCTACACCTTC.

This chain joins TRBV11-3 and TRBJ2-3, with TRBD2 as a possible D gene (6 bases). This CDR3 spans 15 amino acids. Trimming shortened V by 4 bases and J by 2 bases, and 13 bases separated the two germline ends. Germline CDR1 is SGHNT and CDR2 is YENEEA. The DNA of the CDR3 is TGTGCCAGCAGCTACCTTGGCGGGGTCACAGATACGCAGTATTTT. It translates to CASSYLGGVTDTQYF.

CDR3 loop: CASSSQGAQPQHF. Here the CDR3 DNA reads TGTGCCAGCAGCTCCCAGGGGGCACAGCCCCAGCATTTT. V usage is TRBV7-2 and J usage is TRBJ1-5, with 8 bases matching TRBD1. CDR1 and CDR2 from the germline V gene are SGHTA and FQGNSA. V gave up 4 bases and J gave up 7 bases; unmatched junction bases: 3. The CDR3 extends over 13 amino acids.

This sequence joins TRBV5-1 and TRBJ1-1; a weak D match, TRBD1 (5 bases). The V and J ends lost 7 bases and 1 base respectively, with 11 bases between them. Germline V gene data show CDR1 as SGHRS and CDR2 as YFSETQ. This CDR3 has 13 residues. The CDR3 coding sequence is TGCGCCAGCTGCGACGGGGCGAACACTGAAGCTTTCTTT. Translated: CASCDGANTEAFF.

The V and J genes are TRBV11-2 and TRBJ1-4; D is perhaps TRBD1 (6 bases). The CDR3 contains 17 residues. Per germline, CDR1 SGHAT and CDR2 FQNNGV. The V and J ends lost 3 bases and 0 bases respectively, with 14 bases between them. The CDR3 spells CASSFKTGLPTNEKLFF. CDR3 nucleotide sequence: TGTGCCAGCAGCTTTAAGACAGGACTTCCAACTAATGAAAAACTGTTTTTT.

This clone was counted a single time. The CDR3 nucleotides are TGTGCCAGCAGCTCCTCCTTCATCTCCTACGAGCAGTACTTC. It codes for CASSSSFISYEQYF. The chain employs TRBV7-8 and TRBJ2-7; D gene unclear. CDR1 SGHVS and CDR2 FQNEAQ come from the germline V gene. The CDR3 length is 14 residues. V lost 4 bases and J lost 0, with 10 bases in between.

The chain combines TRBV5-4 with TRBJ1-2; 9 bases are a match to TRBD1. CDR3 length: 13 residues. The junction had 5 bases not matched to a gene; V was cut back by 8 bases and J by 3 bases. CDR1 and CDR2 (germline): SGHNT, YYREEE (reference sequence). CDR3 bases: TGTGCCAGTCGGACAGGGGCGGACTATGGCTACACCTTC. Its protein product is CASRTGADYGYTF.

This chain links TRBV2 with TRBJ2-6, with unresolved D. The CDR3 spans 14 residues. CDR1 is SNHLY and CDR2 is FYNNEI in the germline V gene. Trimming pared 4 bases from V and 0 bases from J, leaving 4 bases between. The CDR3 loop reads CASSVLSGANVLTF. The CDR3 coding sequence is TGTGCCAGCAGTGTCCTCTCTGGGGCCAACGTCCTGACTTTC. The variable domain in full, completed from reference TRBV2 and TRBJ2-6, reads EPEVTQTPSHQVTQMGQEVILRCVPISNHLYFYWYRQILGQKVEFLVSFYNNEISEKSEIFDDQFSVERPDGSNFTLKIRSTKLEDSAMYFCASSVLSGANVLTFGAGSRLTVL.

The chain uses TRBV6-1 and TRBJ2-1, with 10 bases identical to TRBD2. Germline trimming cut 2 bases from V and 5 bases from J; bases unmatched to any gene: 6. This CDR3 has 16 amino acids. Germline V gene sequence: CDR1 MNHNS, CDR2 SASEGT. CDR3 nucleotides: TGTGCCAGCAGTGAACTCACTAGCGGGGATAACAATGAGCAGTTCTTC. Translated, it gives CASSELTSGDNNEQFF.

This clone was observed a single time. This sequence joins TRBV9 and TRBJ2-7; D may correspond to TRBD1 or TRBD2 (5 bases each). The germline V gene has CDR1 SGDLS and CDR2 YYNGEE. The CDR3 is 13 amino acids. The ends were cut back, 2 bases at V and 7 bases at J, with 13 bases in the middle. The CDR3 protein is CASSVRDEGEQYF. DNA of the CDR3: TGTGCCAGCAGCGTCCGGGACGAAGGGGAGCAGTACTTC.

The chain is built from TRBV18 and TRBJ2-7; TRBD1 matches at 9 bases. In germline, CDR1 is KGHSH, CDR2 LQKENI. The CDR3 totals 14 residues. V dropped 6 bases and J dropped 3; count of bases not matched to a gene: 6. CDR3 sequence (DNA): TGTGCCAGCTCGCCCGGGACAGGGAACTACGAGCAGTACTTC. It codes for CASSPGTGNYEQYF. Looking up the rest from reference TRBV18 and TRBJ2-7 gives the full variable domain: NAGVMQNPRHLVRRRGQEARLRCSPMKGHSHVYWYRQLPEEGLKFMVYLQKENIIDESGMPKERFSAEFPKEGPSILRIQQVVRGDSAAYFCASSPGTGNYEQYFGPGTRLTVT.

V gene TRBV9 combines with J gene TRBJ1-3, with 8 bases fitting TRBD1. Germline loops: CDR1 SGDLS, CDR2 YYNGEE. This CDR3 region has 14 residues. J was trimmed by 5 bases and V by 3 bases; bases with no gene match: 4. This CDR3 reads CASSARGQRNTIYF. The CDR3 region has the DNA TGTGCCAGCAGCGCCAGGGGGCAGAGAAACACCATATATTTT.

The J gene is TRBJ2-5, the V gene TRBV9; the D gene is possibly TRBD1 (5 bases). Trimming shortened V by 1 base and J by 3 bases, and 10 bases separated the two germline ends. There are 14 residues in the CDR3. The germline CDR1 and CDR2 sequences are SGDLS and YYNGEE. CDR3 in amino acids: CASSVMWGEETQYF. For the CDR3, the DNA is TGTGCCAGCAGCGTAATGTGGGGCGAAGAGACCCAGTACTTC.

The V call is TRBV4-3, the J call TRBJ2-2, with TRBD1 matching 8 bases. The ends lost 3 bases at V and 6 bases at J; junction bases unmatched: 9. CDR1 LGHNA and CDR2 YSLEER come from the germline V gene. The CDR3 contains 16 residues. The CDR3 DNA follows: TGCGCCAGCAGCCATTCAGGGGGCCCTAGCGCCGGGGAGCTGTTTTTT. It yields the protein CASSHSGGPSAGELFF.